This T cell receptor (beta chain) is drawn from a study of OX40 agonist ivuxolimab in advanced cancers. Study-wide context: Dose-escalation patients had hepatocellular carcinoma, melanoma, renal cell or head and neck cancer. With a range of roughly 20 to 79, age averaged about 59 years, and approximately 83% were male. Overall study findings and caveats: CD4+ and CD8+ blood T cells expanded clonally by week 6 at 0.1 to 3.0 mg/kg. Normalized T-cell clonal expansion was also low in some nonresponders.

Sequenced by immunoSEQ multiplex PCR; TCRdb stores in-frame clones only, minus some. This sample has roughly 66,000 clones; roughly 80% occur once, and the top ten carry approximately 6.7%. In regard to this clone: Its antigen is unidentified. The missing conserved phenylalanine or tryptophan at the end of this CDR3 makes a read error likely.

The CDR3 consists of 16 residues. The germline V gene encodes CDR1 SEHNR and CDR2 FQNEAQ (reference sequence). V lost 4 bases and J lost 5, with 20 bases in between. The source is an adult with an advanced solid tumor such as melanoma, head and neck, liver or kidney cancer. The sequencing used CD4+ or CD8+ T cells sorted from blood, collected in a trial of the OX40 agonist ivuxolimab. The V gene is TRBV7-9, the J gene TRBJ1-2, with D hard to call. CDR3 residues: CASSSEWEVVRYGYTL. For the CDR3, the DNA is TGTGCCAGCAGCTCTGAGTGGGAGGTTGTGCGGTATGGCTACACCCTC.